These 9 T cell receptor beta chains were all obtained from the same sample, sequenced in a study of neoadjuvant nivolumab and ipilimumab in lung cancer. Some clones are missing from TCRdb's copy, which holds only in-frame ones; the method was immunoSEQ multiplex PCR. This sample has roughly 45,000 clones, with about 89% found just once. The source material was blood, sampled before neoadjuvant nivolumab, alone or with ipilimumab. These receptors all come from an adult with non-small cell lung cancer. Some clones in this sample may be carry-over from other donors' samples.

This clone was detected only once. The chain carries TRBV5-6 and TRBJ1-3; 11 bases are a match to TRBD1. The trim removed 5 bases at V and 3 bases at J, leaving 7 bases unmatched. CDR1 SGHDT and CDR2 YYEEEE come from the germline V gene. This CDR3 contains 16 residues. CDR3 residues: CASSPWTGGYGNTIYF. CDR3 coding DNA: TGTGCCAGCAGTCCTTGGACAGGGGGCTATGGAAACACCATATATTTT.

The chain employs TRBV4-2 and TRBJ2-1, with no clear D. The CDR3 covers 12 residues. The V gene lost 0 bases and the J gene lost 5 bases, with 2 bases spanning the gap. Germline loops: CDR1 LGHNA, CDR2 YNFKEQ. This CDR3 reads CASSQEHNEQFF. In nucleotides, the CDR3 is TGTGCCAGCAGCCAAGAACACAATGAGCAGTTCTTC.

V is TRBV7-9 and J is TRBJ2-5; 8 bases are shared with TRBD1. The CDR3 extends over 14 amino acids. V shed 6 bases and J 4 bases; nucleotides not matched to a gene: 7. Looked up from germline, CDR1 is SEHNR and CDR2 is FQNEAQ (reference sequence). The CDR3 is CASRQGVNTETQYF. As DNA, the CDR3 is TGTGCCAGCAGACAGGGGGTTAACACAGAGACCCAGTACTTC. Together with reference TRBV7-9 and TRBJ2-5, the CDR3 gives the full variable domain: DTGVSQNPRHKITKRGQNVTFRCDPISEHNRLYWYRQTLGQGPEFLTYFQNEAQLEKSRLLSDRFSAERPKGSFSTLEIQRTEQGDSAMYLCASRQGVNTETQYFGPGTRLLVL.

The gene calls are TRBV19 and TRBJ2-1; 9 bases match TRBD1. The CDR3 loop spans 14 amino acids. The V and J ends lost 6 bases and 7 bases, in that order; junction bases with no gene match: 7. The V gene's germline CDR1 is LNHDA and CDR2 SQIVND (reference sequence). CDR3 DNA sequence: TGTGCCAGTAGGGGACAGGGTCGCGCTAATGAGCAGTTCTTC. Amino acids: CASRGQGRANEQFF.

The rearrangement links TRBV18 to TRBJ1-2, with TRBD1 matching over 12 bases. This CDR3 is built from 17 residues. Germline assignment: CDR1 KGHSH and CDR2 LQKENI. The ends lost 3 bases at V and 3 bases at J; junction bases unmatched: 8. The CDR3 protein is CASSPTGTGGADYGYTF. Written as DNA, the CDR3 is TGTGCCAGCTCACCGACCGGGACAGGGGGCGCGGACTATGGCTACACCTTC.

The chain joins TRBV18 to TRBJ2-7; D ambiguous. CDR1 is KGHSH, CDR2 LQKENI, per germline. This CDR3 comprises 13 residues. Trimming stripped 3 bases from V and 5 bases from J, with 11 bases between. CDR3 DNA sequence: TGTGCCAGCTCACCCCAAGGGCAGAACGAGCAGTACTTC. Residues: CASSPQGQNEQYF. The entire variable domain, with the rest obtained from reference TRBV18 and TRBJ2-7, is as follows: NAGVMQNPRHLVRRRGQEARLRCSPMKGHSHVYWYRQLPEEGLKFMVYLQKENIIDESGMPKERFSAEFPKEGPSILRIQQVVRGDSAAYFCASSPQGQNEQYFGPGTRLTVT.

V is TRBV5-6 and J is TRBJ2-5; TRBD2 matches 8 bases. The CDR3 covers 16 residues. Germline loops: CDR1 SGHDT, CDR2 YYEEEE. The junction had 9 bases not matched to a gene; V was cut back by 0 bases and J by 5 bases. CDR3 in amino acids: CASSLVAAGAWETQYF. The CDR3 bases are TGTGCCAGCAGCTTGGTAGCAGCGGGAGCTTGGGAGACCCAGTACTTC.

V gene TRBV6-4 combines with J gene TRBJ2-3; D is perhaps TRBD2 (6 bases). Germline values: CDR1 MRHNA, CDR2 SNTAGT. The CDR3 runs 14 residues. V gave up 3 bases and J gave up 2 bases, with 9 bases separating them. This CDR3 reads CASSEGEATDTQYF. The CDR3 DNA reads TGTGCCAGCAGTGAGGGGGAGGCCACAGATACGCAGTATTTT.

J is TRBJ2-7 and V is TRBV6-1, with a tentative D call TRBD1 (5 bases). Germline CDR1 is MNHNS and CDR2 is SASEGT. Trimming removed 6 bases at V and 4 bases at J, with 10 bases between. The CDR3 has 12 amino acids. The CDR3 spells CASRGARYEQYF. CDR3 sequence (DNA): TGTGCCAGCAGAGGGGCGAGATACGAGCAGTACTTC.